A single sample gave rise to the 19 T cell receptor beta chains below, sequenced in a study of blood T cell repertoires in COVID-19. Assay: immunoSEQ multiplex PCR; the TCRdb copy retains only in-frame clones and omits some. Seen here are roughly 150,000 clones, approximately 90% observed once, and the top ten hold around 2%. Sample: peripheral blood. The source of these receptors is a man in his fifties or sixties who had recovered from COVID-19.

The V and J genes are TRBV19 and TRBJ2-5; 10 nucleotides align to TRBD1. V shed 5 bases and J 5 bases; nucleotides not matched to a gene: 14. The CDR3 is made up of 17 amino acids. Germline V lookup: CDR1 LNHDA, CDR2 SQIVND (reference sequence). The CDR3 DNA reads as TGTGCCAGTAGTGCTCCGGGACAGGGGCTACTTCGGGAGACCCAGTACTTC. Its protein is CASSAPGQGLLRETQYF.

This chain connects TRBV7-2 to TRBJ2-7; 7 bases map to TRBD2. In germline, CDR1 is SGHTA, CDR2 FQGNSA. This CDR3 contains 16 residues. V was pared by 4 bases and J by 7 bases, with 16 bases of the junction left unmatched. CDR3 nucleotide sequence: TGTGCCAGCAGCTCAGGGTATAGCGGGCGCGCTTCTGAGCAGTACTTC. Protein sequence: CASSSGYSGRASEQYF.

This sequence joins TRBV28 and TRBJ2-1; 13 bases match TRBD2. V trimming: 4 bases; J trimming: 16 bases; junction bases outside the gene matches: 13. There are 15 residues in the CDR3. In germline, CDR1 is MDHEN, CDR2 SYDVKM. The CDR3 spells CASSSIRTSGGGGFF. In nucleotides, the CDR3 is TGTGCCAGCAGTTCAATCCGGACTAGCGGGGGAGGTGGATTCTTC.

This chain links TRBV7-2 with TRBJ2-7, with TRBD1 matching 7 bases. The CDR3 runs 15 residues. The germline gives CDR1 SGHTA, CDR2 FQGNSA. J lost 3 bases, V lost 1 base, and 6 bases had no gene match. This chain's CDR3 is CASSLVGAGGYEQYF. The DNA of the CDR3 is TGTGCCAGCAGCTTAGTTGGGGCAGGGGGCTACGAGCAGTACTTC.

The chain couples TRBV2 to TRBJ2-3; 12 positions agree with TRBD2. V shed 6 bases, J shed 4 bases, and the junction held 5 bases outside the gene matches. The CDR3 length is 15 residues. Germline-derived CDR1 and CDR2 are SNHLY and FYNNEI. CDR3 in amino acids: CASSHLAGGPDTQYF. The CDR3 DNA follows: TGTGCCAGCAGCCACCTAGCGGGAGGGCCAGATACGCAGTATTTT. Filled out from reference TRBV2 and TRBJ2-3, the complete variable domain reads EPEVTQTPSHQVTQMGQEVILRCVPISNHLYFYWYRQILGQKVEFLVSFYNNEISEKSEIFDDQFSVERPDGSNFTLKIRSTKLEDSAMYFCASSHLAGGPDTQYFGPGTRLTVL.

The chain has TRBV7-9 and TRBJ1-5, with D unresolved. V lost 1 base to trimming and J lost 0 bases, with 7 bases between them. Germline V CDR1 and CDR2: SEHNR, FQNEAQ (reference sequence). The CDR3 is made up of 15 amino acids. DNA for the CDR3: TGTGCCAGCAGCTTAGGAGGATATAGCAATCAGCCCCAGCATTTT. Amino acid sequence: CASSLGGYSNQPQHF.

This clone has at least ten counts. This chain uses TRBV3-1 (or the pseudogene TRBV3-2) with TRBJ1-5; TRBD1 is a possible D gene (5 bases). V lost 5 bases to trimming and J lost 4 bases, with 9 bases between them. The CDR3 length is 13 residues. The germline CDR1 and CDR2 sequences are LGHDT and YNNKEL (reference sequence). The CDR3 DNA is TGTGCCAGCAGCTATCCAGGGAATCAGCCCCAGCATTTT. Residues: CASSYPGNQPQHF.

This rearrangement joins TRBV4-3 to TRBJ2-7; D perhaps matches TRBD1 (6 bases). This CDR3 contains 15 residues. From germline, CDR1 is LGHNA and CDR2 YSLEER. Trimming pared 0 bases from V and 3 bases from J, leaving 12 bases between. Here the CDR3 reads CASSQDWGRGYEQYF. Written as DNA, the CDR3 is TGCGCCAGCAGCCAAGATTGGGGCAGGGGCTACGAGCAGTACTTC.

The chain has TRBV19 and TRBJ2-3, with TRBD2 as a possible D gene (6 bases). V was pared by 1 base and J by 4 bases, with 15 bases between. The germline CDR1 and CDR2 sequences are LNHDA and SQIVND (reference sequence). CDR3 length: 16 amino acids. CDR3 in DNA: TGTGCCAGTAGTATAGTGGGCGGCGGGATCGCAGATACGCAGTATTTT. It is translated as CASSIVGGGIADTQYF.

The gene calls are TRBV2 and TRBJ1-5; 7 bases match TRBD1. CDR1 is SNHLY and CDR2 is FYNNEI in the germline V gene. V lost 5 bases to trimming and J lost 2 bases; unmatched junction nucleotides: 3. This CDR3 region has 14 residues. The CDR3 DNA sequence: TGTGCCAGCAGTAGGGGGCCGGGCAATCAGCCCCAGCATTTT. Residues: CASSRGPGNQPQHF.

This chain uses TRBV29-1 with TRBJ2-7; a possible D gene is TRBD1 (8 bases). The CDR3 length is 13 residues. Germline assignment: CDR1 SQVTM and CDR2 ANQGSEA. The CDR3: CSTTGGGTYEQYF. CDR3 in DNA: TGCAGTACTACAGGGGGAGGGACCTACGAGCAGTACTTC.

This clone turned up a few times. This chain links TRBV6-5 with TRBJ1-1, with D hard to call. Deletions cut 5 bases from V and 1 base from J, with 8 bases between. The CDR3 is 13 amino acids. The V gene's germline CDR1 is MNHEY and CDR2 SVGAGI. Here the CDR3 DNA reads TGTGCCAGCAGTCAGACACAGAACACTGAAGCTTTCTTT. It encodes CASSQTQNTEAFF.

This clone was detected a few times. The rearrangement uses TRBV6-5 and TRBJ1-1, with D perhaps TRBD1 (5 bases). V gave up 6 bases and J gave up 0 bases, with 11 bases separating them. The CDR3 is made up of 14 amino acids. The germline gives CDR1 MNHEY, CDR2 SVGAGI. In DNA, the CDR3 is TGTGCCAGCAGGACGGGGGTTATGAACACTGAAGCTTTCTTT. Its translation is CASRTGVMNTEAFF.

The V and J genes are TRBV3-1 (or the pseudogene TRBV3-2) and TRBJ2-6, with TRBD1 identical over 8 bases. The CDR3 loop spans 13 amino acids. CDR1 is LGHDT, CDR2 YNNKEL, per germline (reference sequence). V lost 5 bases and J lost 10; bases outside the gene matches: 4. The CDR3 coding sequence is TGTGCCAGCAGCTTCGGACAGGGAAACGTCCTGACTTTC. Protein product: CASSFGQGNVLTF.

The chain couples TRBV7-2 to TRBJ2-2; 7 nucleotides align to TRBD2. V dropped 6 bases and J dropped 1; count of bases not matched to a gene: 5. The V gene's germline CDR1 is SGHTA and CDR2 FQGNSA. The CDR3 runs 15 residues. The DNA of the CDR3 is TGTGCCAGCAGGCTAGCGGATTTGAACACCGGGGAGCTGTTTTTT. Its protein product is CASRLADLNTGELFF.

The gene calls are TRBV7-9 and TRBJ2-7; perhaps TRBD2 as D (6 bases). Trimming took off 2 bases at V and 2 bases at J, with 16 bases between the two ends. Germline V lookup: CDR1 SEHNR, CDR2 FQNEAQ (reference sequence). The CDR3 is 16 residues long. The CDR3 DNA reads TGTGCCAGCAGCTTAACCTCAGGCCCTAGCGCCTACGAGCAGTACTTC. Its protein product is CASSLTSGPSAYEQYF.

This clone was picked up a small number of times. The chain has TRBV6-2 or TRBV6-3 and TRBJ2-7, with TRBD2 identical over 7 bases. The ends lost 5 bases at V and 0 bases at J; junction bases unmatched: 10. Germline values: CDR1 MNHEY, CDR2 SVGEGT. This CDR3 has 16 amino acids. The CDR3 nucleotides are TGTGCCAGCAGTCCCCTAGGAGCGGGATCCTCCTACGAGCAGTACTTC. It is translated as CASSPLGAGSSYEQYF.

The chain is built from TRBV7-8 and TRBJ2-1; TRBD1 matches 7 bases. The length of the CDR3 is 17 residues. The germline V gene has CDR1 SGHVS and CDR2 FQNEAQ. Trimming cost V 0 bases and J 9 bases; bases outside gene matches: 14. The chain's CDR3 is CASSLALRGPRDSEQFF. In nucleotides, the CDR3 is TGTGCCAGCAGCTTAGCGCTTCGGGGTCCGAGGGACAGTGAGCAGTTCTTC.

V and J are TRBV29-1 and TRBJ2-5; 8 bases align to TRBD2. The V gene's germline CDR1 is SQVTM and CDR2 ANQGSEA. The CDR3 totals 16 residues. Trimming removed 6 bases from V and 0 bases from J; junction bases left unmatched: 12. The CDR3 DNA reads TGCAGCGTCGCCGGTGACTCGGGGGGGTACCAAGAGACCCAGTACTTC. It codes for CSVAGDSGGYQETQYF.